This is a list of T cell receptor beta chains from one sample in a study of vaccination effects on CD4 cells after COVID-19. Profiled with immunoSEQ multiplex PCR; TCRdb holds only in-frame clones, not every one. The sample carries about 59,000 clones, around four fifths recorded once. Their antigen targets remain unknown. The sequencing here drew on CD4+ T cells from PBMCs cultured with HCoV-OC43 spike peptides, taken after COVID-19 vaccination. The receptors derive from a human donor who received a COVID-19 vaccine. Both conserved end residues are part of each CDR3. A D gene is named only where the DNA matches it firmly. Expanded clones get a size class; other rows say once, few or many, or leave the size out.

J	size	D	V	DNA	CDR3
TRBJ2-3	few	.	TRBV5-1	TGCGCCAGCAGCTTGGCATTGAGCACAGATACGCAGTATTTT	CASSLALSTDTQYF
TRBJ2-2	.	TRBD2	TRBV7-2	TGTGCCAGCAGCTTAAGAGCGGGGGGGCCGGGCGGGGAGCTGTTTTTT	CASSLRAGGPGGELFF
TRBJ2-1	.	.	TRBV18	TGTGCCAGCTCACCACTCACCACCTCTGAGCAGTTCTTC	CASSPLTTSEQFF
TRBJ2-3	.	.	TRBV24-1	TGTGCCACCACAAGGGGCCCCAGCACAGATACGCAGTATTTT	CATTRGPSTDTQYF
TRBJ2-3	.	.	TRBV5-1	TGCGCCAGCAGCTGGCAGGGTGTAAAAGATACGCAGTATTTT	CASSWQGVKDTQYF
TRBJ1-6	.	.	TRBV6-4	TGTGCCAGCATTCCCGACTGGGGACCGTATTCACCCCTCCACTTT	CASIPDWGPYSPLHF
TRBJ1-4	.	.	TRBV30	TGTGCCTGGAGCGCATCCCGGACATCTCCTCCGGCTTTAAATGAAAAACTGTTTTTT	CAWSASRTSPPALNEKLFF
TRBJ1-2	.	TRBD1	TRBV29-1	TGCAGCGTTGACGGGACAGGGGGGGATGGCTACACCTTC	CSVDGTGGDGYTF
TRBJ1-6	.	.	TRBV5-8	TGTGCCAGCAGCTTGCAGACAGCCTACAATTCACCCCTCCACTTT	CASSLQTAYNSPLHF
TRBJ1-5	.	TRBD1	TRBV2	TGTGCCAGCAGTGGACAGGGATCTCAGCCCCAGCATTTT	CASSGQGSQPQHF
TRBJ1-2	.	.	TRBV7-2	TGTGCCAGCAGCTTAGTCGGGGGCGGAAAGCGGGGCTACACCTTC	CASSLVGGGKRGYTF
TRBJ2-3	.	.	TRBV3-1/TRBV3-2	TGTGCCAGCAGCCAAGGAAGCGGGGATACGCAGTATTTT	CASSQGSGDTQYF
TRBJ1-3	.	TRBD1	TRBV18	TGTGCCAGCTCACCCCGGGCAGGGGGCTCTGGAAACACCATATATTTT	CASSPRAGGSGNTIYF
TRBJ1-3	.	.	TRBV5-1	TGCGCCAGCAGCACACTAGGACCTTCCTCAGGAAACACCATATATTTT	CASSTLGPSSGNTIYF
TRBJ1-2	.	TRBD1	TRBV6-5	TGTGCCAGCAGTCAAAACAGGGGTTTCGGGGGCTACACCTTC	CASSQNRGFGGYTF
TRBJ2-1	few	.	TRBV10-3	TGTGCCACCCGCAGAGGGGACAATGAGCAGTTCTTC	CATRRGDNEQFF
TRBJ1-2	.	.	TRBV3-1/TRBV3-2	TGTGCCAGCAGATCGAGTGGGTATAGTGGCTACACCTTC	CASRSSGYSGYTF
TRBJ1-2	.	.	TRBV19	TGTGCCAGTAGTAAGGAGGGACGGTTCTATGGCTACACCTTC	CASSKEGRFYGYTF
TRBJ2-5	.	TRBD1	TRBV10-3	TGTGCCATCAGTGAAAAACCAGGGGGCTCGGGAGAGACCCAGTACTTC	CAISEKPGGSGETQYF
TRBJ1-2	.	.	TRBV12-3/TRBV12-4	TGTGCCAGCAGTTTGACCCGGGATAATGGCTACACCTTC	CASSLTRDNGYTF
TRBJ1-5	.	TRBD1	TRBV2	TGTGCCAGCAGCAACAGGGGGCATCAGCCCCAGCATTTT	CASSNRGHQPQHF
TRBJ1-4	.	.	TRBV3-1/TRBV3-2	TGTGCCAGCAGCCAATCGGAAGCGGTCTCGAAAGAAAAACTGTTTTTT	CASSQSEAVSKEKLFF
TRBJ1-5	once	.	TRBV20-1	TGCAGTGCTAGTAACGCAGGGTATAGCAATCAGCCCCAGCATTTT	CSASNAGYSNQPQHF
TRBJ2-3	.	.	TRBV27	TGTGCCAGCAGTTTATTCGGGTATGCGACAGATACGCAGTATTTT	CASSLFGYATDTQYF
TRBJ2-5	few	.	TRBV4-1	TGCGCCAGCAGCCAAGATGTAGGGATGGGCAAAGAGACCCAGTACTTC	CASSQDVGMGKETQYF
TRBJ2-1	once	TRBD2	TRBV12-3/TRBV12-4	TGTGCCAGCAGTTGGGGAGGGTATGAGCAGTTCTTC	CASSWGGYEQFF
TRBJ1-1	.	.	TRBV12-5	TGTGCTAGTGGTAAAAGGGACATGATGAACACTGAAGCTTTCTTT	CASGKRDMMNTEAFF
TRBJ2-1	.	.	TRBV18	TGTGCCAGCTCACCACCGGCTCCCAGATACAATGAGCAGTTCTTC	CASSPPAPRYNEQFF
TRBJ2-1	.	.	TRBV12-3/TRBV12-4	TGTGCCAGCCGAAGGACGGCCGTCGATGAGCAGTTCTTC	CASRRTAVDEQFF
TRBJ2-3	.	TRBD2	TRBV24-1	TGTGCCACCAGTGCCCGACTAGCGGGGGGAACAGATACGCAGTATTTT	CATSARLAGGTDTQYF
TRBJ2-2	.	.	TRBV12-3/TRBV12-4	TGTGCCAGCAGTCCTCAAATGACCGGGGAGCTGTTTTTT	CASSPQMTGELFF
TRBJ1-5	.	TRBD1	TRBV4-1	TGCGCCAGCAGCCAAGATCGGGGCAGGGGGGATCAGCCCCAGCATTTT	CASSQDRGRGDQPQHF
TRBJ1-2	.	TRBD1	TRBV24-1	TGTGCCACCAGTGAGGAGACAGGGGGCGTCGATGGCTACACCTTC	CATSEETGGVDGYTF
TRBJ1-1	.	.	TRBV7-2	TGTGCCAGCAGACTGACAGCTTGGTTTCGTGCTGAAGCTTTCTTT	CASRLTAWFRAEAFF
TRBJ1-1	.	.	TRBV5-1	TGCGCCAGCAGCCCGAATAAGGGGAACACTGAAGCTTTCTTT	CASSPNKGNTEAFF
TRBJ1-2	.	.	TRBV5-5	TGTGCCAGCAGCCCCAGCGTATCGGCAGGGGATAACTATGGCTACACCTTC	CASSPSVSAGDNYGYTF
TRBJ2-3	.	.	TRBV5-1	TGCGCCAGCAGCTTGGCTATAGCTACAGATACGCAGTATTTT	CASSLAIATDTQYF
TRBJ1-2	.	.	TRBV6-5	TGTGCCAGCAGTACGGGGGGTCCCGGCTACACCTTC	CASSTGGPGYTF
TRBJ2-3	.	TRBD2	TRBV18	TGTGCCAGCTCACCAATTTCTAGCGGCGATACGCAGTATTTT	CASSPISSGDTQYF
TRBJ1-6	.	.	TRBV4-1	TGCGCCAGCAGCCAAGCGGGACACCTCTTCTCCTATAATTCACCCCTCCACTTT	CASSQAGHLFSYNSPLHF
TRBJ2-5	.	TRBD1	TRBV18	TGTGCCAGCTCACCACTTACAGGGGATCGTAAAGAGACCCAGTACTTC	CASSPLTGDRKETQYF
TRBJ2-4	once	.	TRBV6-1	TGTGCCAGCACTGAAAGGGGGTTAGCCAAAAACATTCAGTACTTC	CASTERGLAKNIQYF
TRBJ2-5	.	.	TRBV7-8	TGTGCCAGCAGCTACACGACCACGGAGACCCAGTACTTC	CASSYTTTETQYF
TRBJ2-3	.	.	TRBV4-1	TGCGCCAGCAGCCAAGGGCAGTCGCCGGATACGCAGTATTTT	CASSQGQSPDTQYF
TRBJ1-2	.	.	TRBV6-4	TGTGCCAGCAGTGACACACCCCAGGCTTTTGCGAATGGCTACACCTTC	CASSDTPQAFANGYTF
TRBJ1-6	few	TRBD1	TRBV12-5	TGTGCTAGTGCCAGAGTAGGGGGCACTTCACCCCTCCACTTT	CASARVGGTSPLHF
TRBJ1-5	once	.	TRBV2	TGTGCCAGCAGTGGTGAGTCAGGGAGACCCCAGCATTTT	CASSGESGRPQHF
TRBJ1-2	.	.	TRBV6-2/TRBV6-3	TGTGCCAGCAGTTACTCGAGCGCCTATGGCTACACCTTC	CASSYSSAYGYTF
TRBJ1-3	.	.	TRBV6-1	TGTGCCAGCAGTGAAACCCCCGGACACGGTGGAAACACCATATATTTT	CASSETPGHGGNTIYF
TRBJ1-5	once	TRBD1	TRBV2	TGTGCCAGCAGCGCCGACAGGGGAGGTGGTCAGCCCCAGCATTTT	CASSADRGGGQPQHF
TRBJ1-3	.	TRBD1	TRBV7-8	TGTGCCAGCAGCTTAGTACAGGGGCGCAGCCGGAACACCATATATTTT	CASSLVQGRSRNTIYF
TRBJ2-1	.	.	TRBV24-1	TGTGCCACCAGTGAACCAATCGACAGTGGTAATGAGCAGTTCTTC	CATSEPIDSGNEQFF
TRBJ2-5	.	TRBD2	TRBV28	TGTGCCAGCAGTCCAAGACTAGCGGGGGCCCGGGAGACCCAGTACTTC	CASSPRLAGARETQYF
TRBJ1-6	few	.	TRBV9	TGTGCCAGCAGCGTATTAGCCTCCAATTCACCCCTCCACTTT	CASSVLASNSPLHF
TRBJ2-5	.	TRBD1	TRBV30	TGTGCCTGGAGACCGACAGGGGGGAAAGAGACCCAGTACTTC	CAWRPTGGKETQYF
TRBJ1-4	.	.	TRBV7-9	TGTGCCAGCAGCCTCAGGGAGGCTAATGAAAAACTGTTTTTT	CASSLREANEKLFF
TRBJ1-5	.	.	TRBV19	TGTGCCAGTAGTATTCAGTTAACCGGCAATCAGCCCCAGCATTTT	CASSIQLTGNQPQHF
TRBJ2-2	.	.	TRBV5-1	TGCGCCAGCAGCCCCCGGCGCCCGAACACCGGGGAGCTGTTTTTT	CASSPRRPNTGELFF
TRBJ2-5	.	.	TRBV18	TGTGCCAGCTCACCCAAAGGTTCCCAAGAGACCCAGTACTTC	CASSPKGSQETQYF